The clone carrying this TCR beta chain showed up many times. The antigen remains undetermined. The sample comes from a study of cytotoxic CD8 clonotypes in ibrutinib-treated CLL. Germline CDR1 is MNHNS and CDR2 is SASEGT. The V end lost 1 base, the J end lost 5 bases, and 6 bases lay between the germline ends. The length of the CDR3 is 12 residues. Targeted sequencing depth ranged from 1 in 200,000 to 1 in 1 million T cells. The protocol was immunoSEQ multiplex PCR, while the TCRdb copy is restricted to in-frame clones and leaves out a portion. Counted here are 45,000 to 60,000 clones, 55% to 70% occurring once; the ten biggest clones make up around 20%. General observations from the study: Under therapy, public clonotypes either contracted or stayed stable, and they were uncommon. Clonality rose at ibrutinib response and fell back toward baseline at progression.

The input for sequencing was PBMCs, taken after 24 months of ibrutinib treatment. This clonotype was sampled from a human donor with chronic lymphocytic leukemia. This chain joins TRBV6-1 and TRBJ2-7; D tentatively fits TRBD1 or TRBD2 (5 bases each). The CDR3 coding sequence is TGTGCCAGCAGTGAAGTGGGGGACGAGCAGTACGTC. The encoded protein is CASSEVGDEQYV.